The clone carrying this T cell receptor (beta chain) appeared a few times. This record comes from a study of cytomegalovirus exposure and HLA in healthy donors. All the people who gave samples were healthy bone marrow donors. 13 Jbeta primers and 60 Vbeta primers were used for the PCR. The table came from immunoSEQ multiplex PCR; TCRdb's copy has only in-frame clones and leaves some out. The data show 140,000 to 150,000 clones, 75% to 80% seen once. The sequenced material came from PBMCs. The TCR comes from a male donor in good health and CMV-seronegative.

CDR3 sequence: CASSFAREVYEQYF. The CDR3, as DNA: TGCGCCAGCAGCTTTGCCAGGGAGGTCTACGAGCAGTACTTC. V usage is TRBV5-1 and J usage is TRBJ2-7; perhaps TRBD2 as D (6 bases). CDR1 and CDR2 (germline): SGHRS, YFSETQ. Trimming cost V 2 bases and J 3 bases, with 12 bases left between them. The CDR3 runs 14 residues.